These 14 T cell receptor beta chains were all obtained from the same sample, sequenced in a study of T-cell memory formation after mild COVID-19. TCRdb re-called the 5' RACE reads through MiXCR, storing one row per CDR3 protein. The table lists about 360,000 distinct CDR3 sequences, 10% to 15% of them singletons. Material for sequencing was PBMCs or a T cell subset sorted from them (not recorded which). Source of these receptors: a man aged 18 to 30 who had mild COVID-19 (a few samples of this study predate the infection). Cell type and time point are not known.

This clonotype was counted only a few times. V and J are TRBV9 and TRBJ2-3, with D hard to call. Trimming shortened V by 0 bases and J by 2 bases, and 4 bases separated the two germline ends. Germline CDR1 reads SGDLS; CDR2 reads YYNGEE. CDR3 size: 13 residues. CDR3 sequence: CASSVDHTDTQYF. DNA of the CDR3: TGTGCCAGCAGCGTAGACCACACAGATACGCAGTATTTT.

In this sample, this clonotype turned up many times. CDR3 nucleotide sequence: TGCGCCAGCAGCTTAGTTGGGACAGGGAATCCGTATGGCTACACCTTC. The encoded protein is CASSLVGTGNPYGYTF. This chain joins TRBV5-1 and TRBJ1-2, with TRBD1 identical over 9 bases. CDR3 length: 16 amino acids. Trimming cost V 2 bases and J 5 bases; bases outside gene matches: 10. The germline V gene has CDR1 SGHRS and CDR2 YFSETQ.

The CDR3 DNA sequence: TGTGCCAGCAGCCCCTGGGGGGATACCAATGGCTACACCTTC. Its translation: CASSPWGDTNGYTF. V usage is TRBV9 and J usage is TRBJ1-2; D might be TRBD1 (5 bases). Looked up from germline, CDR1 is SGDLS and CDR2 is YYNGEE. The CDR3 is made up of 14 amino acids. V was pared by 4 bases and J by 6 bases, with 16 bases between.

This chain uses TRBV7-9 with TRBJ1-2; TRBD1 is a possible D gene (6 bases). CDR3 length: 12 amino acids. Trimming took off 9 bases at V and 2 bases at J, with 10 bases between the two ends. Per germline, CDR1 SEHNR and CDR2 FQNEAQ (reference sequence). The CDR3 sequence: CASGQGNYGYTF. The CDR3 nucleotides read TGTGCCAGTGGGCAGGGGAACTATGGCTACACCTTC. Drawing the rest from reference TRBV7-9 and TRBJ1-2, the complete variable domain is DTGVSQNPRHKITKRGQNVTFRCDPISEHNRLYWYRQTLGQGPEFLTYFQNEAQLEKSRLLSDRFSAERPKGSFSTLEIQRTEQGDSAMYLCASGQGNYGYTFGSGTRLTVV.

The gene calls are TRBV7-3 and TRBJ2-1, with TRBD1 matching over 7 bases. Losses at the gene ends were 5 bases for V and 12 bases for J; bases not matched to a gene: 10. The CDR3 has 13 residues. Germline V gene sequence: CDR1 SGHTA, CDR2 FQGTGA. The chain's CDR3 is CASSADRARGQFF. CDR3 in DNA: TGTGCCAGCAGCGCCGACAGGGCTAGGGGGCAGTTCTTC.

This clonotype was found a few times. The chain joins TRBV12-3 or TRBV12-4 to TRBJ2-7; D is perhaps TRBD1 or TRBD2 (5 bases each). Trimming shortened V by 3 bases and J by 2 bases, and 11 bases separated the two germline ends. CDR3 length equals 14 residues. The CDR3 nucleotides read TGTGCCAGCAGTTTTAGAGGGGTAACCTACGAGCAGTACTTC. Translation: CASSFRGVTYEQYF.

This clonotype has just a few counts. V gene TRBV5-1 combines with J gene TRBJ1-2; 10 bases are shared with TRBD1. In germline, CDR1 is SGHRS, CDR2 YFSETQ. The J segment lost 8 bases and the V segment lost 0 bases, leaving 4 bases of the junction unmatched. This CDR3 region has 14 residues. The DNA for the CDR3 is TGCGCCAGCAGCTTGGCCGGACAGGGGGGCGGCTACACCTTC. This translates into CASSLAGQGGGYTF. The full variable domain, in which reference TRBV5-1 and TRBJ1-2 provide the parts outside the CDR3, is KAGVTQTPRYLIKTRGQQVTLSCSPISGHRSVSWYQQTPGQGLQFLFEYFSETQRNKGNFPGRFSGRQFSNSRSEMNVSTLELGDSALYLCASSLAGQGGGYTFGSGTRLTVV.

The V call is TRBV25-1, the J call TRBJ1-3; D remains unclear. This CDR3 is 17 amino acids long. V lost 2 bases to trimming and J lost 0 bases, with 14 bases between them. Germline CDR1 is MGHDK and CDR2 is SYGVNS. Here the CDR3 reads CASSEPPELTSGNTIYF. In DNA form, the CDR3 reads TGTGCCAGCAGTGAACCCCCGGAGCTTACCTCTGGAAACACCATATATTTT.

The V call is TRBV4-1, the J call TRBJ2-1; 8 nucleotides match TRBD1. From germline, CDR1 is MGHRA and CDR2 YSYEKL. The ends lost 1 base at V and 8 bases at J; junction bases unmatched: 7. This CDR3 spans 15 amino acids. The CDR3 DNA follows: TGCGCCAGCAGCCAAGGGACAGGGAGGCTCGATGAGCAGTTCTTC. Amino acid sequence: CASSQGTGRLDEQFF.

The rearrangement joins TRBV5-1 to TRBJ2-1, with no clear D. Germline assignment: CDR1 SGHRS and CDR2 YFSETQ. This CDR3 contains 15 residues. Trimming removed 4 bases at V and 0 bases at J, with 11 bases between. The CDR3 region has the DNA TGCGCCAGCAGCCCCTTGTTGGGCTCCTACAATGAGCAGTTCTTC. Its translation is CASSPLLGSYNEQFF.

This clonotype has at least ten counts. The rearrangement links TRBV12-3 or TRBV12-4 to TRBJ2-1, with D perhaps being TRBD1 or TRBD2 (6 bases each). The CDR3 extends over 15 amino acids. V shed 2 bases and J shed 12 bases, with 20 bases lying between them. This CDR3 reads CASSLWRGDAVLQFF. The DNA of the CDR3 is TGTGCCAGCAGTTTATGGAGGGGGGACGCCGTGTTGCAGTTCTTC.

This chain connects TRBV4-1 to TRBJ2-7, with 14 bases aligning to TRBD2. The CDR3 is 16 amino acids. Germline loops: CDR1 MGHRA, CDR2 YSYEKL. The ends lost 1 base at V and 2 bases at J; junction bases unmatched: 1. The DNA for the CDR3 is TGCGCCAGCAGCCAAGTGACTAGCGGGGGGGCCTACGAGCAGTACTTC. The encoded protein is CASSQVTSGGAYEQYF.

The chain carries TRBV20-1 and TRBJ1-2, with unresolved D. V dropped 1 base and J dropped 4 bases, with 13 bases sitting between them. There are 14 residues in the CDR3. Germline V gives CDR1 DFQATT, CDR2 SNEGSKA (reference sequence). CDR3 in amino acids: CSARGAGRRYGYTF. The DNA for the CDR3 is TGCAGTGCTAGAGGGGCCGGACGGCGCTATGGCTACACCTTC.

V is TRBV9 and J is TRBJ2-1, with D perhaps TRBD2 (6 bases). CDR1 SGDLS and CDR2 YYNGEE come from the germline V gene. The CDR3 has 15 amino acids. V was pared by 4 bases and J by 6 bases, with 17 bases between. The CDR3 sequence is CASSSPGLKFNEQFF. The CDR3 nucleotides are TGTGCCAGCAGCTCACCGGGACTGAAGTTCAATGAGCAGTTCTTC.